This TCR beta chain derives from a study of T cell repertoires in cytomegalovirus infection. Germline V lookup: CDR1 MDHEN, CDR2 SYDVKM. The CDR3 contains 15 residues. Trimming left V 5 bases short and J 0 bases short, with 12 bases between. This clonotype was picked up a small number of times. TCRdb reprocessed the reads via MiXCR and lists one record per CDR3 protein. The sample holds some 440,000 distinct CDR3 sequences, 31% seen once. The rearrangement links TRBV28 to TRBJ2-3, with D possibly TRBD1 on 5 matching bases. The origin of this receptor is a human donor in good health (CMV status not recorded). Some clones in this sample may be carry-over from other donors' samples. Sequencing input: PBMCs. In nucleotides, the CDR3 is TGTGCCAGCAGTCGGACACTTTCTAGCACAGATACGCAGTATTTT. This gives the protein CASSRTLSSTDTQYF.